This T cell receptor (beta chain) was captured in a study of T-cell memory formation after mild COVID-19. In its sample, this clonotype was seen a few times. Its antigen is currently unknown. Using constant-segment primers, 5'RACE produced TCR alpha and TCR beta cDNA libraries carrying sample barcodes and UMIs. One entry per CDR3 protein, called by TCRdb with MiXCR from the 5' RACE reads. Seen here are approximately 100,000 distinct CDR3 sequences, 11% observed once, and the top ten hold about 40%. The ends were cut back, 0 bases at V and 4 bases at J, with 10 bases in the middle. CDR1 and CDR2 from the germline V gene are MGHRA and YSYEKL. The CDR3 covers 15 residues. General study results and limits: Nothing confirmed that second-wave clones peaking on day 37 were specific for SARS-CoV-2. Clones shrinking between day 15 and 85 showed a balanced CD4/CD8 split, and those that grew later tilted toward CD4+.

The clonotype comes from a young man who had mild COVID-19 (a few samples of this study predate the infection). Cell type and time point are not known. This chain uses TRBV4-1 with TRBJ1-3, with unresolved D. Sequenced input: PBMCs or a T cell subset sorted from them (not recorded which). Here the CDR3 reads CASSQDPPAGNTIYF. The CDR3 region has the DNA TGCGCCAGCAGCCAAGATCCCCCCGCGGGAAACACCATATATTTT.